This TCR beta chain was obtained from a study of control samples from healthy donors and cancer patients. The protocol was immunoSEQ multiplex PCR, while the TCRdb copy is restricted to in-frame clones and leaves out a portion. Counted here are about 160,000 clones, around nine tenths occurring once; the ten biggest clones make up 12%. CDR3 length: 14 residues. V lost 2 bases to trimming and J lost 1 base, with 9 bases between them. Germline V lookup: CDR1 SGHRS, CDR2 YFSETQ. The chain joins TRBV5-1 to TRBJ1-1, with D perhaps matching TRBD1 (6 bases). The source of this sequence is a man aged 25-40 years in good health. The specimen sequenced was blood. CDR3 nucleotides: TGCGCCAGCAGCTTCAGGGGAAAGAACACTGAAGCTTTCTTT. Its protein product is CASSFRGKNTEAFF. The variable domain in full, with the rest retrieved from reference TRBV5-1 and TRBJ1-1, is KAGVTQTPRYLIKTRGQQVTLSCSPISGHRSVSWYQQTPGQGLQFLFEYFSETQRNKGNFPGRFSGRQFSNSRSEMNVSTLELGDSALYLCASSFRGKNTEAFFGQGTRLTVV.